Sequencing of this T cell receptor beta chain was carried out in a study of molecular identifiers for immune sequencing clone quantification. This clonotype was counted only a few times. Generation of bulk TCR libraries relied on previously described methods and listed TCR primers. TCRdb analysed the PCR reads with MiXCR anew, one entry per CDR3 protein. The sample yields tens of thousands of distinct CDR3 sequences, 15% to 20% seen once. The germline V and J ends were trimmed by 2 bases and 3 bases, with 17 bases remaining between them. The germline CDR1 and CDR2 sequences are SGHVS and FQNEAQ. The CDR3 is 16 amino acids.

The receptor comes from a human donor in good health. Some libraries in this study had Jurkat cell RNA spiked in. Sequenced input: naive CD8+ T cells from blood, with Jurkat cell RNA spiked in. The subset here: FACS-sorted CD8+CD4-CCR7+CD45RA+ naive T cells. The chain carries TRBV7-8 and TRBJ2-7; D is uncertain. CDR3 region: CASSLITGNKHYEQYF. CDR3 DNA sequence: TGTGCCAGCAGCTTAATTACTGGAAACAAACACTACGAGCAGTACTTC.